This is a list of T cell receptor beta chains from one sample in a study of blood T cell repertoires in COVID-19. Libraries were prepared by immunoSEQ multiplex PCR; TCRdb keeps only in-frame clonotypes and omits some of them. The data contain around 10,000 clones, 90% of them singletons. What was sequenced was peripheral blood. These receptors were taken from a human donor in a cohort sampled during active COVID-19. Each CDR3 is given with its conserved first and last residue. A D gene is named only where the DNA matches it firmly.

TRBJ1-1 | TRBV27 | - | CASSLSTAGEAFF | TGTGCCAGCAGTTTGTCGACGGCGGGTGAAGCTTTCTTT
TRBJ2-1 | TRBV9 | TRBD1 | CASSLGQGANNEQFF | TGTGCCAGCAGCCTGGGACAGGGGGCCAACAATGAGCAGTTCTTC
TRBJ2-1 | TRBV28 | TRBD1 | CASRGFGTAGYNEQFF | TGTGCCAGCAGGGGATTCGGGACAGCCGGGTACAATGAGCAGTTCTTC
TRBJ1-2 | TRBV2 | - | CASSPEGGYTF | TGTGCCAGCAGTCCCGAGGGAGGCTACACCTTC
TRBJ2-1 | TRBV7-2 | TRBD2 | CASSSLAGSYNEQFF | TGTGCCAGCAGCTCATTAGCGGGGTCCTACAATGAGCAGTTCTTC
TRBJ2-5 | TRBV4-1 | TRBD1 | CASSQEGTGGGETQYF | TGCGCCAGCAGCCAAGAAGGGACAGGGGGCGGCGAGACCCAGTACTTC
TRBJ1-1 | TRBV7-8 | TRBD1 | CASSLEGAVGTEAFF | TGTGCCAGCAGCTTAGAGGGGGCGGTGGGCACTGAAGCTTTCTTT
TRBJ2-1 | TRBV30 | - | CAWSGGVSSYNEQFF | TGTGCCTGGAGCGGCGGGGTTAGCTCCTACAATGAGCAGTTCTTC
TRBJ1-3 | TRBV11-2 | TRBD1 | CASSSAGQGSGNTIYF | TGTGCCAGCAGTAGCGCTGGACAGGGCTCGGGAAACACCATATATTTT
TRBJ2-5 | TRBV5-1 | - | CASSLGVTQETQYF | TGCGCCAGCAGCTTGGGCGTAACCCAAGAGACCCAGTACTTC
TRBJ2-3 | TRBV10-1 | TRBD1 | CASSGRFGTGSTDTQYF | TGCGCCAGCAGTGGCCGCTTTGGGACAGGTAGCACAGATACGCAGTATTTT
TRBJ2-3 | TRBV6-1 | TRBD1 | CASSEAGQKGITDTQYF | TGTGCCAGCAGTGAAGCGGGACAGAAAGGGATCACAGATACGCAGTATTTT
TRBJ1-2 | TRBV5-4 | - | CASSSFGVVYFGYTF | TGTGCCAGCAGCTCCTTCGGGGTTGTCTATTTTGGCTACACCTTC
TRBJ2-3 | TRBV7-2 | TRBD2 | CASSLGLAGVTDTQYF | TGTGCCAGCAGCTTAGGGCTAGCGGGGGTAACAGATACGCAGTATTTT
TRBJ2-7 | TRBV11-2 | - | CASAWGGEGEQYF | TGTGCCAGCGCGTGGGGGGGCGAGGGCGAGCAGTACTTC